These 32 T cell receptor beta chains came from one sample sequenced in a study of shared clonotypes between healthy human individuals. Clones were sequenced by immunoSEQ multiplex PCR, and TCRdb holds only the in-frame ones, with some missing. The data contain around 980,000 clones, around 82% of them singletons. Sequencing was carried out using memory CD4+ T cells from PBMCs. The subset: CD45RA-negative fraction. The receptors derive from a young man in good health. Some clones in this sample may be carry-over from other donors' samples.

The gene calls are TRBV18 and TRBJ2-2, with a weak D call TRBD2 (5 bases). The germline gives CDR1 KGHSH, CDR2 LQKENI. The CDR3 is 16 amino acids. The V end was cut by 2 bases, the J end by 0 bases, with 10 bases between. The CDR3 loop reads CASSPVALANTGELFF. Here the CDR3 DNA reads TGTGCCAGCTCACCAGTAGCGCTCGCGAACACCGGGGAGCTGTTTTTT. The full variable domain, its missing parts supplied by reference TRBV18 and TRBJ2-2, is NAGVMQNPRHLVRRRGQEARLRCSPMKGHSHVYWYRQLPEEGLKFMVYLQKENIIDESGMPKERFSAEFPKEGPSILRIQQVVRGDSAAYFCASSPVALANTGELFFGEGSRLTVL.

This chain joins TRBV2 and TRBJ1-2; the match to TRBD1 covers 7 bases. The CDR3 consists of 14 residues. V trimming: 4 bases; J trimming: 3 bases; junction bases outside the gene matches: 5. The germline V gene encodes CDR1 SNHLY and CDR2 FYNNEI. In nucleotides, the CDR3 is TGTGCCAGCAGTGTAGACAGGGATGACTATGGCTACACCTTC. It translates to CASSVDRDDYGYTF.

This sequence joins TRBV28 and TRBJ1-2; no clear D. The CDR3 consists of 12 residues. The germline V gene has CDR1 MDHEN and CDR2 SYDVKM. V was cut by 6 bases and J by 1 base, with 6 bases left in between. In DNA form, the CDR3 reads TGTGCCAGCAGAAGGAGTAACTATGGCTACACCTTC. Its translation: CASRRSNYGYTF.

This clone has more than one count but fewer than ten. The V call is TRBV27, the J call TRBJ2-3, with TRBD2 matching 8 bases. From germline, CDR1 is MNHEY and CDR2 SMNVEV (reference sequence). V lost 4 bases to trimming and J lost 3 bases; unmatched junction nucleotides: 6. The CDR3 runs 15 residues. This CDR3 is CASSSRTSNTDTQYF. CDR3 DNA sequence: TGTGCCAGCAGTTCCCGGACTAGCAATACAGATACGCAGTATTTT.

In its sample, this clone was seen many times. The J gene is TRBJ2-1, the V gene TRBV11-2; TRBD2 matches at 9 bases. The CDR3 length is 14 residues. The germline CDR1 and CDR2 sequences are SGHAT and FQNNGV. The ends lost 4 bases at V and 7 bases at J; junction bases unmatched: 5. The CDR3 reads CASSSLTSGNEQFF. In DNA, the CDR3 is TGTGCCAGCAGCTCCCTTACTAGCGGGAATGAGCAGTTCTTC.

CDR3 protein: CASSLANRETQYF. The CDR3 DNA reads as TGTGCCAGCTCACTAGCGAACCGGGAGACCCAGTACTTC. The genes are TRBV6-1 and TRBJ2-5; 7 bases are a match to TRBD2. This CDR3 is built from 13 residues. J was trimmed by 5 bases and V by 8 bases; bases with no gene match: 8. Germline values: CDR1 MNHNS, CDR2 SASEGT.

In DNA, the CDR3 is TGCAGTGCTTCACAGGAGTATGAGCAGTTCTTC. Amino acids: CSASQEYEQFF. This sequence joins TRBV20-1 and TRBJ2-1, with D maybe TRBD1 (5 bases). Germline loops: CDR1 DFQATT, CDR2 SNEGSKA (reference sequence). The V gene lost 5 bases and the J gene lost 8 bases, with 10 bases spanning the gap. This CDR3 has 11 amino acids.

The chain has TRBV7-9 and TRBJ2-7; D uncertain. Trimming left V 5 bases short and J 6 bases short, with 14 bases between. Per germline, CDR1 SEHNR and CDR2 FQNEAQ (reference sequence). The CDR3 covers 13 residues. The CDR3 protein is CASSPRRSPEQYF. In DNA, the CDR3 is TGTGCCAGCAGCCCCCGCAGGTCCCCCGAGCAGTACTTC.

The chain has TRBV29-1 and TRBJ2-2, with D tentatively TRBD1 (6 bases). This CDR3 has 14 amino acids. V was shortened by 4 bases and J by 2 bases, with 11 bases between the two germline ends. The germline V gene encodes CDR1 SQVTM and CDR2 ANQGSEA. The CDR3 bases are TGCAGCGTTGGCCAGGGGTTTAACACCGGGGAGCTGTTTTTT. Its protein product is CSVGQGFNTGELFF.

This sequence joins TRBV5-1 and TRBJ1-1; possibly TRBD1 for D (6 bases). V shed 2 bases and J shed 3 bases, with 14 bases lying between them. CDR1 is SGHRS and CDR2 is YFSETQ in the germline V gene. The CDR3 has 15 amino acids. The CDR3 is CASSLRGRGDTEAFF. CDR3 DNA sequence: TGCGCCAGCAGCTTACGGGGGCGAGGGGACACTGAAGCTTTCTTT. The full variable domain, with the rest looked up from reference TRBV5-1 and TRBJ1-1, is KAGVTQTPRYLIKTRGQQVTLSCSPISGHRSVSWYQQTPGQGLQFLFEYFSETQRNKGNFPGRFSGRQFSNSRSEMNVSTLELGDSALYLCASSLRGRGDTEAFFGQGTRLTVV.

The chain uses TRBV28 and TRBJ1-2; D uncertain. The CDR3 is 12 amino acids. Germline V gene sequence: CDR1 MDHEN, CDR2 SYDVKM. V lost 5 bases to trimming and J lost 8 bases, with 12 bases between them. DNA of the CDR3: TGTGCCAGCAGTCGAGGACCGTGGGGCTACACCTTC. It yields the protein CASSRGPWGYTF.

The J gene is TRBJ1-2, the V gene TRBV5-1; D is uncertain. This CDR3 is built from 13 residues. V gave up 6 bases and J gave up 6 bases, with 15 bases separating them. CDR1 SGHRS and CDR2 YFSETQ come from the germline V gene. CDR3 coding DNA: TGCGCCAGCACCTCGCGGTTTCTGGATGGCTACACCTTC. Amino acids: CASTSRFLDGYTF.

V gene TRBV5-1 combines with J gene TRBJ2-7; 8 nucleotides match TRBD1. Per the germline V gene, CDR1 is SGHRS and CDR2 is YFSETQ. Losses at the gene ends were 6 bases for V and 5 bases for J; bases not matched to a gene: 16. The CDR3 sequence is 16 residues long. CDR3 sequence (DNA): TGCGCCAGCAAGGATTCCCCGGGACAGGTTGTTGACGAGCAGTACTTC. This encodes CASKDSPGQVVDEQYF.

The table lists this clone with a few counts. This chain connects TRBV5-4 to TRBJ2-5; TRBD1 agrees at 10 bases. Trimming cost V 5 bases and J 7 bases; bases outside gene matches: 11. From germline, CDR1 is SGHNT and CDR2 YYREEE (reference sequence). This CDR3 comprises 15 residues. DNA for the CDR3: TGTGCCAGCAGGGGTGCGGGACAGGGGACCGGGACCCAGTACTTC. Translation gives CASRGAGQGTGTQYF. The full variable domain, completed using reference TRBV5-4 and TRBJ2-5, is ETGVTQSPTHLIKTRGQQVTLRCSSQSGHNTVSWYQQALGQGPQFIFQYYREEENGRGNFPPRFSGLQFPNYSSELNVNALELDDSALYLCASRGAGQGTGTQYFGPGTRLLVL.

CDR3 protein: CATSRQTVLGQYF. Written as DNA, the CDR3 is TGTGCCACCAGCAGACAGACGGTGCTCGGGCAGTACTTC. This chain joins TRBV15 and TRBJ2-7; D unresolved. Looked up from germline, CDR1 is LNHNV and CDR2 is YYDKDF (reference sequence). The V gene lost 2 bases and the J gene lost 9 bases, with 14 bases spanning the gap. This CDR3 has 13 amino acids.

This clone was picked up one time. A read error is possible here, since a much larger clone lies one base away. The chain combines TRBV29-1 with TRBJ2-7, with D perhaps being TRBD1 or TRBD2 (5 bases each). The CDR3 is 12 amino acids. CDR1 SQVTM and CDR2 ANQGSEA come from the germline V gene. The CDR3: CSVLGLAYEQCF. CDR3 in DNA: TGCAGCGTTCTGGGGCTAGCCTACGAGCAGTGCTTC.

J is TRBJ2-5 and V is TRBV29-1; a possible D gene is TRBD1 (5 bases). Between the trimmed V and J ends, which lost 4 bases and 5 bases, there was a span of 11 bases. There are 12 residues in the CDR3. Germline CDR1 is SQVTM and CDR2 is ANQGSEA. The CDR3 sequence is CSVVAGKETQYF. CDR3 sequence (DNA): TGCAGCGTTGTAGCAGGGAAGGAGACCCAGTACTTC.

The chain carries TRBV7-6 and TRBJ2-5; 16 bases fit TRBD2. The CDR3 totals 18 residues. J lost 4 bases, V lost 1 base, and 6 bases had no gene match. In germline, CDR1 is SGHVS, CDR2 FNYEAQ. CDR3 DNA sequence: TGTGCCAGCAGCTTAGGGGGACTAGCGGGAGGGCCACTAGAGACCCAGTACTTC. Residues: CASSLGGLAGGPLETQYF. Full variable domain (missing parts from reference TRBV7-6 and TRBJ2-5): GAGVSQSPRYKVTKRGQDVALRCDPISGHVSLYWYRQALGQGPEFLTYFNYEAQQDKSGLPNDRFSAERPEGSISTLTIQRTEQRDSAMYRCASSLGGLAGGPLETQYFGPGTRLLVL.

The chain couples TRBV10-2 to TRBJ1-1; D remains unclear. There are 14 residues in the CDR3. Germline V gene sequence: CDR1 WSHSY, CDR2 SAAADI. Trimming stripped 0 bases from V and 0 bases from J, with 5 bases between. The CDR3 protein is CASSESTMNTEAFF. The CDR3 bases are TGCGCCAGCAGTGAGTCGACAATGAACACTGAAGCTTTCTTT.

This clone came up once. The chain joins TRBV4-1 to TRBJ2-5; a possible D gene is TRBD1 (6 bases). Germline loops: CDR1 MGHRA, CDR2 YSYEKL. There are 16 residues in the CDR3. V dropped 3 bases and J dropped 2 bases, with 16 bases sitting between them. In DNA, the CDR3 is TGCGCCAGCAGCCATCCCCCGCAGGGGCGGCAAGAGACCCAGTACTTC. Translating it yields CASSHPPQGRQETQYF.

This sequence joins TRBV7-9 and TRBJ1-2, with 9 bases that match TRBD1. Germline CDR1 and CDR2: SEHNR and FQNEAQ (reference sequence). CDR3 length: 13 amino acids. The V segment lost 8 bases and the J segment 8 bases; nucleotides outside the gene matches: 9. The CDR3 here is CASSRTGAEGYTF. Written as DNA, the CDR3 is TGTGCCAGCTCGAGGACAGGGGCTGAAGGCTACACCTTC.

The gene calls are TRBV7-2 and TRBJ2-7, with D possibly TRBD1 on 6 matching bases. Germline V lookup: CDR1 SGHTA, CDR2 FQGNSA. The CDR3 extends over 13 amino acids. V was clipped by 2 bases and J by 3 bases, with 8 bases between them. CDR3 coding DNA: TGTGCCAGCAGCTTAAGGGACAACTACGAGCAGTACTTC. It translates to CASSLRDNYEQYF.

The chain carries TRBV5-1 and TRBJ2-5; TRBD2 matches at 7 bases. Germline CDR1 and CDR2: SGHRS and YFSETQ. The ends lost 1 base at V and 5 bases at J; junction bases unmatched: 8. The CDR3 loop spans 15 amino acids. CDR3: CASSLYGGSSETQYF. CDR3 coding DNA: TGCGCCAGCAGCTTGTACGGCGGGAGTTCGGAGACCCAGTACTTC.

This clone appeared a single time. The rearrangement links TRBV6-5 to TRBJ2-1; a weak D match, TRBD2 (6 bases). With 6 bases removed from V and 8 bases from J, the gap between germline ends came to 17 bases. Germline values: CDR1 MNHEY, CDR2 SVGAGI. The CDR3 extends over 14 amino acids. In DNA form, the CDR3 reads TGTGCCAGCAGGGACGGGAGTTTCATGGATGAGCAGTTCTTC. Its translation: CASRDGSFMDEQFF.

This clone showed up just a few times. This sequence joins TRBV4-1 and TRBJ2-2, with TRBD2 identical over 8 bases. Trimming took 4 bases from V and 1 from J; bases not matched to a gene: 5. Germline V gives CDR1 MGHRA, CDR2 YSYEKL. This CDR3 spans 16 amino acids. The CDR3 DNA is TGCGCCAGCAGCCCTCCTCGGGGGGGGAACACCGGGGAGCTGTTTTTT. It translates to CASSPPRGGNTGELFF.

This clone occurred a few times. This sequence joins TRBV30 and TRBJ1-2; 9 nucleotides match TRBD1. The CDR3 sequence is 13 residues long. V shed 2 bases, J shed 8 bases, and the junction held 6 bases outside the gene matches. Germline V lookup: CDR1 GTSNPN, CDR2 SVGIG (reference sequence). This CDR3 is CAWSPGTGSGYTF. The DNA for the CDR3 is TGTGCCTGGAGTCCCGGGACAGGGAGCGGCTACACCTTC.

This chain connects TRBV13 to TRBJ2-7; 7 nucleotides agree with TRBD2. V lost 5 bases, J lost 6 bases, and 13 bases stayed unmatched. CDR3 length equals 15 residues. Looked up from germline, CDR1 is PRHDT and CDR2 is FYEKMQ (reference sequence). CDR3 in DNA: TGTGCCAGCAGCCGTCGGGGGGAGGGCCGGTCCGAGCAGTACTTC. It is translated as CASSRRGEGRSEQYF.

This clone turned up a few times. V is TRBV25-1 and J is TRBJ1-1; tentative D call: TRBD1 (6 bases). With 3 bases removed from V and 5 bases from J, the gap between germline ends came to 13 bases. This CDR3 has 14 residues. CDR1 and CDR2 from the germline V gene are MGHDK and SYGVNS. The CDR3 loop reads CASSDPGARTEAFF. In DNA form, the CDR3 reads TGTGCCAGCAGTGATCCGGGGGCGAGGACTGAAGCTTTCTTT.

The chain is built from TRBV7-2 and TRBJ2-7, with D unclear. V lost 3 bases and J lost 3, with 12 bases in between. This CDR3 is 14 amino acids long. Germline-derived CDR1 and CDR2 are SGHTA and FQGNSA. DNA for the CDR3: TGTGCCAGCAGCTTTTTAGTCTCCATCTACGAGCAGTACTTC. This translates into CASSFLVSIYEQYF.

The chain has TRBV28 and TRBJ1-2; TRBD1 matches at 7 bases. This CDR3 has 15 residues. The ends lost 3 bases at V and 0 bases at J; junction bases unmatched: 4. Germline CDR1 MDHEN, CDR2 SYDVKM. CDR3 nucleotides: TGTGCCAGCAGTTTTCTTACAGGGGCTAACTATGGCTACACCTTC. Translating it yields CASSFLTGANYGYTF.

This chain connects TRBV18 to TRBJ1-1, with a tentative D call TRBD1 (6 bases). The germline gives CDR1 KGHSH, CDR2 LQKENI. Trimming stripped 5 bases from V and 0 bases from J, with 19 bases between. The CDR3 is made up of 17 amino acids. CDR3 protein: CASSTTAGGHMNTEAFF. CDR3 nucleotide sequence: TGTGCCAGCTCAACCACGGCCGGGGGGCATATGAACACTGAAGCTTTCTTT.

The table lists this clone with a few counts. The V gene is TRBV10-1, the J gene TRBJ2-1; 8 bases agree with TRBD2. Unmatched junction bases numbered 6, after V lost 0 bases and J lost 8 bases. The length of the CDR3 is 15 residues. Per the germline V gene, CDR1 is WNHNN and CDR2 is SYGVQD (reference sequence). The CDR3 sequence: CASSESSGRGYEQFF. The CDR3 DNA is TGCGCCAGCAGTGAGTCAAGCGGGAGAGGGTATGAGCAGTTCTTC.